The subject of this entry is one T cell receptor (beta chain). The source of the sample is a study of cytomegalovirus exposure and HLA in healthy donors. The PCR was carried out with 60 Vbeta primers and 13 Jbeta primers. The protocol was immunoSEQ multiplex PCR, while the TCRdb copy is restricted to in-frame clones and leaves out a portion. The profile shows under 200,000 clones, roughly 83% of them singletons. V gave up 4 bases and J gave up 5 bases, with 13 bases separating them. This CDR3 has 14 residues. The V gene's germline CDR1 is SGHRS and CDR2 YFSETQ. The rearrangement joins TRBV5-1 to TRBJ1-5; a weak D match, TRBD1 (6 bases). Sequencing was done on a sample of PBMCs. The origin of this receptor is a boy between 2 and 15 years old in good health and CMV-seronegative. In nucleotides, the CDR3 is TGCGCCAGCAGCCCCGGGACAATGGATCAGCCCCAGCATTTT. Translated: CASSPGTMDQPQHF.